These 3 T cell receptor beta chains were all obtained from the same sample, sequenced in a study of T cells in Graves' hyperthyroidism and ophthalmopathy. TCR beta CDR3 regions were amplified from RNA. First-round RT-PCR targeting the TCR CDR3 was performed with the HTBI primer set. MiXCR, applied by TCRdb to the multiplex PCR reads, yields one record per CDR3 protein. The sample shows about 180,000 distinct CDR3 sequences, about 9.4% of them seen only once. Sequencing used blood. The source is a woman under 30 with Graves' hyperthyroidism that later progressed to Graves' ophthalmopathy.

This clonotype was observed at least ten times. The chain has TRBV27 and TRBJ1-1; possible D gene TRBD1, 5 bases. The CDR3 extends over 16 amino acids. CDR1 is MNHEY, CDR2 SMNVEV, per germline (reference sequence). Trimming took 3 bases from V and 2 from J, leaving 16 bases between them. The CDR3 loop reads CASSFLSDIKNTEAFF. CDR3 nucleotides: TGTGCCAGCAGTTTCCTCTCGGACATAAAAAACACTGAAGCTTTCTTT.

Worth noting for this clonotype: Compared with germline, one end of the junction differs, possibly owing to a read error. The genes are TRBV5-4 and TRBJ1-1; D is undetermined. Germline CDR1 SGHNT, CDR2 YYREEE (reference sequence). This CDR3 comprises 15 residues. CDR3 sequence: CTSSPELTVNTEAFF. In nucleotides, the CDR3 is TGTACCAGCAGCCCGGAGCTTACGGTGAACACTGAAGCTTTCTTT.

This clonotype was seen ten or more times. J is TRBJ1-1 and V is TRBV12-3 or TRBV12-4, with D unresolved. CDR3 length: 14 residues. V lost 3 bases to trimming and J lost 2 bases, with 10 bases between them. CDR3 sequence reads: CASSLSPFNTEAFF. The CDR3 DNA is TGTGCCAGCAGTTTGTCTCCGTTTAACACTGAAGCTTTCTTT.